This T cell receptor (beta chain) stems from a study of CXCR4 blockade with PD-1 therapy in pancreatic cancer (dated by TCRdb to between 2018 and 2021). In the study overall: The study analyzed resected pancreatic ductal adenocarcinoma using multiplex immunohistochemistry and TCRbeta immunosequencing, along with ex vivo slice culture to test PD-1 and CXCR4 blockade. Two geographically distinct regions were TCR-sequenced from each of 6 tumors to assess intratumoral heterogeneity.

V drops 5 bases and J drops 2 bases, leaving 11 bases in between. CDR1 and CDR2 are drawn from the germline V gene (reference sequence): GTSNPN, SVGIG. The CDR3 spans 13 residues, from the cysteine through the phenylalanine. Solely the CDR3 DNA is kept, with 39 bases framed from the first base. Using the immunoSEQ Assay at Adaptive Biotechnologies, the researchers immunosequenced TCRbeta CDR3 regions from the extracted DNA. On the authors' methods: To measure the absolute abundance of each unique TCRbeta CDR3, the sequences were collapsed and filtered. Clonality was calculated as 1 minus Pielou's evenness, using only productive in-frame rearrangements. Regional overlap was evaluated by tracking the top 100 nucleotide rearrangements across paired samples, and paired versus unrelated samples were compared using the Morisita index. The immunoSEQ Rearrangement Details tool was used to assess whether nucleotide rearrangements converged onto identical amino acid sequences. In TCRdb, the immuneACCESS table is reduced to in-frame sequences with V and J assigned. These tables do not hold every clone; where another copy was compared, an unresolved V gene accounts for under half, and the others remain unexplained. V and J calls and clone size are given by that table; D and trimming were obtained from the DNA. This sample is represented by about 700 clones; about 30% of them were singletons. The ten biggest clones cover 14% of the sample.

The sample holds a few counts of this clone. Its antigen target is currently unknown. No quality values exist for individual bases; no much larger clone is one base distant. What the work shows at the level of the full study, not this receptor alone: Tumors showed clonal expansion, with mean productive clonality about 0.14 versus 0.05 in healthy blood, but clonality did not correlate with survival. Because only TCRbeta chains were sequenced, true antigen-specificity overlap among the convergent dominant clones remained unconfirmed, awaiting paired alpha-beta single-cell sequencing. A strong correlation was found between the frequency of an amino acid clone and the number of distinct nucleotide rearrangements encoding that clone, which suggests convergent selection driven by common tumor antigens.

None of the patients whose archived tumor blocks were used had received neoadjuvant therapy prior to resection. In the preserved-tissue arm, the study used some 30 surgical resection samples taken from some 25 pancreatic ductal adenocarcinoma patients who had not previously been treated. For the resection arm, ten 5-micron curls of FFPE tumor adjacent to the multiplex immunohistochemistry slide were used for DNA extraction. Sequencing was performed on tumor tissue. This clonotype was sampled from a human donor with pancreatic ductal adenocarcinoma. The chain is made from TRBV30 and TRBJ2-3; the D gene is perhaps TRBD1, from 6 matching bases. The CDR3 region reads CAWQTGYTDTQYF. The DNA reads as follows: TGTGCCTGGCAGACAGGTTACACAGATACGCAGTATTTT.